These 8 T cell receptor beta chains were sequenced from one sample in a study of cytomegalovirus exposure and HLA in healthy donors. The PCR employed 60 Vbeta primers together with 13 Jbeta primers. The protocol was immunoSEQ multiplex PCR, while the TCRdb copy is restricted to in-frame clones and leaves out a portion. This sample has under 150,000 clones; about three quarters occur once, and the top ten carry 1.7%. Input material: PBMCs. These receptors all stem from a woman aged 25 to 39 in good health and CMV-seronegative.

V and J are TRBV6-1 and TRBJ2-1; a weak D match, TRBD2 (7 bases). V was trimmed by 10 bases and J by 2 bases, leaving 12 bases between them. CDR3 size: 13 residues. Germline-derived CDR1 and CDR2 are MNHNS and SASEGT. The chain's CDR3 is CATMRGPYNEQFF. The CDR3, as DNA: TGTGCCACCATGCGGGGGCCCTACAATGAGCAGTTCTTC.

Turning to this clone: The same CDR3 is also encoded by other DNA sequences in this sample. The chain recombines TRBV7-2 with TRBJ2-3, with TRBD2 matching over 12 bases. The trim removed 3 bases at V and 0 bases at J, leaving 4 bases unmatched. Germline lookup yields CDR1 SGHTA and CDR2 FQGNSA. The CDR3 is made up of 17 amino acids. The CDR3 sequence: CASSLTSGGLSTDTQYF. In nucleotides, the CDR3 is TGTGCCAGCAGCTTGACTAGCGGGGGACTGAGCACAGATACGCAGTATTTT.

This chain joins TRBV19 and TRBJ1-5, with 9 bases matching TRBD1. Germline lookup yields CDR1 LNHDA and CDR2 SQIVND (reference sequence). The CDR3 is made up of 17 amino acids. Trimming removed 6 bases from V and 0 bases from J; junction bases left unmatched: 9. The CDR3 loop reads CASRYGTGPYSNQPQHF. The CDR3 DNA follows: TGTGCCAGTAGGTATGGGACAGGGCCCTATAGCAATCAGCCCCAGCATTTT.

This sequence joins TRBV7-8 and TRBJ2-1, with a weak D call TRBD1 (5 bases). The CDR3 runs to 16 residues. The germline gives CDR1 SGHVS, CDR2 FQNEAQ. V was trimmed by 5 bases and J by 4 bases, leaving 18 bases between them. This CDR3 is CASSQRQRKAYNEQFF. The CDR3, as DNA: TGTGCCAGCAGCCAAAGACAGAGAAAGGCGTACAATGAGCAGTTCTTC.

This chain links TRBV25-1 with TRBJ1-2, with a tentative D call TRBD1 (6 bases). Germline lookup yields CDR1 MGHDK and CDR2 SYGVNS. CDR3 length: 15 amino acids. The ends were cut back, 2 bases at V and 4 bases at J, with 14 bases in the middle. CDR3: CASSELSTGGYGYTF. The CDR3 region has the DNA TGTGCCAGCAGTGAACTTTCGACAGGAGGCTATGGCTACACCTTC.

This chain links TRBV9 with TRBJ2-7, with D tentatively TRBD2 (7 bases). The CDR3 is 15 amino acids. Germline CDR1 is SGDLS and CDR2 is YYNGEE. Trimming took off 4 bases at V and 1 base at J, with 15 bases between the two ends. CDR3 DNA: TGTGCCAGCAGCAGGGGGGGGGAGGCGTCCTACGAGCAGTACTTC. Encoded protein: CASSRGGEASYEQYF. The full variable domain, with the rest looked up from reference TRBV9 and TRBJ2-7, is DSGVTQTPKHLITATGQRVTLRCSPRSGDLSVYWYQQSLDQGLQFLIQYYNGEERAKGNILERFSAQQFPDLHSELNLSSLELGDSALYFCASSRGGEASYEQYFGPGTRLTVT.

The genes are TRBV13 and TRBJ1-2, with 8 positions matching TRBD1. Germline loops: CDR1 PRHDT, CDR2 FYEKMQ (reference sequence). V shed 0 bases and J 8 bases; nucleotides not matched to a gene: 8. CDR3 length: 15 amino acids. The CDR3 nucleotides read TGTGCCAGCAGCTTAGGCGACAGGGGTGGTATCGGCTACACCTTC. As protein: CASSLGDRGGIGYTF.

The chain has TRBV6-4 and TRBJ2-3, with a weak D call TRBD1 (6 bases). CDR1 is MRHNA, CDR2 SNTAGT, per germline. Trimming took 6 bases from V and 11 from J, leaving 21 bases between them. This CDR3 contains 14 residues. In DNA, the CDR3 is TGTGCCAGCAGCCGAGAGGGAGCATTGGGACAGCAGTATTTT. This sequence encodes CASSREGALGQQYF.